These T cell receptor beta chains were read from a single sample in a study of T-cell reconstitution after alpha-beta-depleted transplantation in children. TCRdb passed the PCR reads through MiXCR, listing each CDR3 protein once. This sample has hundreds of thousands of distinct CDR3 sequences, with 10% to 15% found just once. This sample comprised PBMCs, mostly from graft donor cells, obtained 360 days after TCRalphabeta/CD19-depleted stem cell transplant. The receptors derive from a male patient younger than 18 who had a stem cell transplant for acute myeloid leukemia, so the T cells may come from the graft donor. CDR3s include the opening cysteine and the closing phenylalanine or tryptophan.

CASLLQGGYEQYF,TRBJ2-7,TRBV28
CASSPAGAGEQFF,TRBJ2-1,TRBV11-1
CASSLIGSYEQYF,TRBJ2-7,TRBV5-1
CASSSVGARDTEAFF,TRBJ1-1,TRBV7-9
CASSQDNGFLSGNTIYF,TRBJ1-3,TRBV4-2
CASLGQVKAGNTGELFF,TRBJ2-2,TRBV10-2
CSARPRTGAHEQYF,TRBJ2-7,TRBV20-1
CASLDRGLAKNIQYF,TRBJ2-4,TRBV28
CASLSGEGETQYF,TRBJ2-5,TRBV28
CATSRVIGTSGSSGTGELFF,TRBJ2-2,TRBV15
CSGVTVYSYEQYF,TRBJ2-7,TRBV20-1
CASSQSGQGHEQFF,TRBJ2-1,TRBV23-1
CASSPPNKNIQYF,TRBJ2-4,TRBV28
CASSYSVFPAINEQFF,TRBJ2-1,TRBV6-5
CASSQHTGELFF,TRBJ2-2,TRBV4-1
CASSQELQISGNTIYF,TRBJ1-3,TRBV14
CASGLGLAEITDTQYF,TRBJ2-3,TRBV12-5
CASSSSVGETQYF,TRBJ2-5,TRBV6-1
CASSVGGLAGLGTGELFF,TRBJ2-2,TRBV9
CASSFLPNEKLFF,TRBJ1-4,TRBV12-3/TRBV12-4
CASSLVGGIGGNTIYF,TRBJ1-3,TRBV12-3/TRBV12-4
CASSFGLAGGPRGDEQFF,TRBJ2-1,TRBV5-1
CASSLVLGGDVETQYF,TRBJ2-5,TRBV11-2